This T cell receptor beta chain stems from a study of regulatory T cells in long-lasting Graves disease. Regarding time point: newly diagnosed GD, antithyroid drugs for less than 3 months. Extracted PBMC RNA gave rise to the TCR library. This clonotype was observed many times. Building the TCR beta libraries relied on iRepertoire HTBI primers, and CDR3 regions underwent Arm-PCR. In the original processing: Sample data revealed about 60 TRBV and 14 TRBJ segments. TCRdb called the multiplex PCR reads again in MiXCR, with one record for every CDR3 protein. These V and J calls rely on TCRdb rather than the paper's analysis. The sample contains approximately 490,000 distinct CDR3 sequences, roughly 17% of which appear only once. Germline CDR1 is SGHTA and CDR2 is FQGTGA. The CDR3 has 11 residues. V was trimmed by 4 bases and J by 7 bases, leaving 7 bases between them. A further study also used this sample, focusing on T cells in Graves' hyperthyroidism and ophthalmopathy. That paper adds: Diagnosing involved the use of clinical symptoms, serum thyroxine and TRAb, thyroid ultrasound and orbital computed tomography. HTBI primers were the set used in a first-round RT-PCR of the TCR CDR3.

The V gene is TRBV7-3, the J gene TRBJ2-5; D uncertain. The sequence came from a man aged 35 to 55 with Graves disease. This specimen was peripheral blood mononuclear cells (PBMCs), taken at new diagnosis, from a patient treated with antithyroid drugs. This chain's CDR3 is CASSSPPTQYF. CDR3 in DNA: TGTGCCAGCAGCTCCCCCCCGACCCAGTACTTC.